This T cell receptor beta chain is from a study of T cell repertoires in cytomegalovirus infection. On the study more broadly: The public TCR beta signatures pointed to both CMV infection and matching HLA type.

From the reads, TCRdb called clonotypes with MiXCR, one entry per CDR3 protein. The data contain about 140,000 distinct CDR3 sequences, 5.5% to 8% of them singletons. The V end lost 3 bases, the J end lost 0 bases, and 14 bases lay between the germline ends. The CDR3 sequence is 16 residues long. In germline, CDR1 is SGHTA, CDR2 FQGNSA. The study's findings and limits: Totalled public TCR beta family frequency picked out people who carried CMV plus the relevant HLA. What dominated the ex vivo response were HLA-C-restricted CMV-specific TCR beta clonotypes.

This clonotype was counted many times. Its antigen is unknown. The receptor's source is a human donor in good health (CMV status not recorded). Some clones in this sample may be carry-over from other donors' samples. The chain combines TRBV7-2 with TRBJ1-2, with unresolved D. Sequenced material: PBMCs. The CDR3 DNA sequence: TGTGCCAGCAGCTTGGGCCAGAATCGAGCTAACTATGGCTACACCTTC. Protein sequence: CASSLGQNRANYGYTF.